These 22 T cell receptor beta chains originate from one sample sequenced in a study of control samples from healthy donors and cancer patients. The assay was immunoSEQ multiplex PCR, and TCRdb's table has in-frame clones only and misses some. Here the sample spans about 45,000 clones, about 75% being singletons. The sample comprised formalin-fixed, paraffin-embedded tissue. These receptors all come from a male donor with melanoma.

The chain links TRBV7-2 to TRBJ2-7, with TRBD2 matching 10 bases. V lost 3 bases to trimming and J lost 0 bases; unmatched junction nucleotides: 8. The CDR3 is 17 amino acids. In germline, CDR1 is SGHTA, CDR2 FQGNSA. CDR3 amino acids: CASSFSGRDRNSYEQYF. CDR3 DNA: TGTGCCAGCAGCTTCAGCGGGAGGGACAGAAACTCCTACGAGCAGTACTTC. Together with reference TRBV7-2 and TRBJ2-7, the CDR3 gives the full variable domain: GAGVSQSPSNKVTEKGKDVELRCDPISGHTALYWYRQSLGQGLEFLIYFQGNSAPDKSGLPSDRFSAERTGGSVSTLTIQRTQQEDSAVYLCASSFSGRDRNSYEQYFGPGTRLTVT.

The chain combines TRBV6-2 or TRBV6-3 with TRBJ2-2; D is unresolved. V was trimmed by 2 bases and J by 4 bases, leaving 14 bases between them. Germline V CDR1 and CDR2: MNHEY, SVGEGT. The CDR3 is 16 amino acids. Here the CDR3 DNA reads TGTGCCAGCAGTTACCTACACGGGCAGCCCACCGGGGAGCTGTTTTTT. This encodes CASSYLHGQPTGELFF.

The V gene is TRBV12-3 or TRBV12-4, the J gene TRBJ2-7, with TRBD1 as a possible D gene (5 bases). This CDR3 has 13 residues. The V and J ends lost 6 bases and 0 bases respectively, with 9 bases between them. The CDR3 coding sequence is TGTGCCAGCAGCCGCGACAGCTCCTACGAGCAGTACTTC. As protein: CASSRDSSYEQYF.

This chain connects TRBV3-1 (or the pseudogene TRBV3-2) to TRBJ2-7; TRBD2 is a possible D gene (5 bases). From germline, CDR1 is LGHDT and CDR2 YNNKEL (reference sequence). CDR3 length: 16 residues. Trimming took 1 base from V and 0 from J, leaving 13 bases between them. In DNA form, the CDR3 reads TGTGCCAGCAGCCAAGTGCCAGGACTTAGCTCCTACGAGCAGTACTTC. Amino acid sequence: CASSQVPGLSSYEQYF.

This sequence joins TRBV19 and TRBJ1-2, with 9 positions matching TRBD1. The CDR3 runs 13 residues. Trimming cost V 5 bases and J 8 bases; bases outside gene matches: 6. Looked up from germline, CDR1 is LNHDA and CDR2 is SQIVND (reference sequence). The CDR3 DNA reads TGTGCCAGTAGTGCGACAGGGGGTTTGGGCTACACCTTC. The encoded protein is CASSATGGLGYTF.

The chain combines TRBV5-1 with TRBJ2-3, with no clear D. This CDR3 is built from 15 residues. V was pared by 0 bases and J by 3 bases, with 11 bases between. Germline CDR1 reads SGHRS; CDR2 reads YFSETQ. CDR3 DNA sequence: TGCGCCAGCAGCTTGGGCCACGGACGGACAGATACGCAGTATTTT. It specifies CASSLGHGRTDTQYF. Full variable domain (missing parts from reference TRBV5-1 and TRBJ2-3): KAGVTQTPRYLIKTRGQQVTLSCSPISGHRSVSWYQQTPGQGLQFLFEYFSETQRNKGNFPGRFSGRQFSNSRSEMNVSTLELGDSALYLCASSLGHGRTDTQYFGPGTRLTVL.

This chain connects TRBV2 to TRBJ2-7; perhaps TRBD2 as D (6 bases). Looked up from germline, CDR1 is SNHLY and CDR2 is FYNNEI. This CDR3 has 12 amino acids. Trimming removed 6 bases at V and 7 bases at J, with 13 bases between. Here the CDR3 reads CASSARRAEQYF. In nucleotides, the CDR3 is TGTGCCAGCAGCGCGCGGAGGGCTGAGCAGTACTTC.

Remarks on this clone: An end of the junction differs from the germline gene, which may be a read error. This CDR3 is also generated by other DNA sequences in the sample. The chain links TRBV7-3 to TRBJ2-7, with 7 bases identical to TRBD2. Germline V gives CDR1 SGHTA, CDR2 FQGTGA. The CDR3 spans 14 residues. The CDR3 region has the DNA TGTGCTAGCAGTCCGGGACCGGGGGGTCCCGAGCAGTACTTC. This encodes CASSPGPGGPEQYF.

With respect to this clone: Within the sample, other DNA sequences also encode this same CDR3. The rearrangement joins TRBV7-6 to TRBJ2-7, with 12 bases matching TRBD2. Germline values: CDR1 SGHVS, CDR2 FNYEAQ. V gave up 8 bases and J gave up 0 bases; unmatched junction bases: 8. The CDR3 sequence is 16 residues long. The CDR3 DNA follows: TGTGCCAGCGCTAGCGGGAGGGGGGGAACCTCCTACGAGCAGTACTTC. This sequence encodes CASASGRGGTSYEQYF.

This clone was seen only once. At one of its ends the junction is not consistent with the germline gene, which may arise from a read error. The sample carries other DNA sequences with the same CDR3. This chain links TRBV28 with TRBJ2-7, with 14 positions matching TRBD2. There are 16 residues in the CDR3. Germline V lookup: CDR1 MDHEN, CDR2 SYDVKM. The CDR3, as DNA: TGTGCTAGCAGCGCCTCGGGACTAGCGGGAGCATACGAGCAGTACTTC. Translating it yields CASSASGLAGAYEQYF.

V gene TRBV19 combines with J gene TRBJ1-5; D gene uncertain. Trimming stripped 3 bases from V and 7 bases from J, with 10 bases between. This CDR3 spans 13 amino acids. From germline, CDR1 is LNHDA and CDR2 SQIVND (reference sequence). The CDR3 bases are TGTGCCAGTAGTATTGCGGGGAGACAGCCCCAGCATTTT. Its translation is CASSIAGRQPQHF. Drawing the rest from reference TRBV19 and TRBJ1-5, the complete variable domain is DGGITQSPKYLFRKEGQNVTLSCEQNLNHDAMYWYRQDPGQGLRLIYYSQIVNDFQKGDIAEGYSVSREKKESFPLTVTSAQKNPTAFYLCASSIAGRQPQHFGDGTRLSIL.

J is TRBJ1-2 and V is TRBV30, with D perhaps TRBD1 (5 bases). Looked up from germline, CDR1 is GTSNPN and CDR2 is SVGIG (reference sequence). Trimming shortened V by 4 bases and J by 8 bases, and 14 bases separated the two germline ends. This CDR3 is built from 12 residues. CDR3 protein: CAWNWGAYGYTF. The CDR3 coding sequence is TGTGCCTGGAACTGGGGCGCGTACGGCTACACCTTC.

This clone was counted between two and nine times. CDR3 bases: TGTGCCAGCAGCCCCCGGGACCCCCTGGACCACAATGAGCAGTTCTTC. Translated, it gives CASSPRDPLDHNEQFF. The chain carries TRBV3-1 (or the pseudogene TRBV3-2) and TRBJ2-1, with D tentatively TRBD1 or TRBD2 (5 bases each). V dropped 4 bases and J dropped 5 bases, with 18 bases sitting between them. Germline CDR1 LGHDT, CDR2 YNNKEL (reference sequence). The CDR3 length is 16 residues.

Concerning this clone itself: A read error may account for a junction end that differs from germline. The J gene is TRBJ1-1, the V gene TRBV20-1; possibly TRBD1 for D (5 bases). Germline CDR1 DFQATT, CDR2 SNEGSKA (reference sequence). The length of the CDR3 is 9 residues. The CDR3 is CSAAGTPSF. The CDR3 DNA reads as TGCAGTGCTGCTGGGACGCCCAGTTTT.

The V and J genes are TRBV28 and TRBJ1-3, with D unclear. Germline V gene lookup returns CDR1 MDHEN and CDR2 SYDVKM. Trimming removed 7 bases at V and 0 bases at J, with 10 bases between. The CDR3 covers 14 residues. The DNA for the CDR3 is TGTGCCAGCACCCCTGGAGGCTCTGGAAACACCATATATTTT. It specifies CASTPGGSGNTIYF.

The V gene is TRBV29-1, the J gene TRBJ2-1; perhaps TRBD1 as D (6 bases). The CDR3 is made up of 14 amino acids. Trimming took 4 bases from V and 4 from J, leaving 14 bases between them. CDR1 is SQVTM and CDR2 is ANQGSEA in the germline V gene. In nucleotides, the CDR3 is TGCAGCGTTGCAGGGGCGGACCGATACAATGAGCAGTTCTTC. Translation: CSVAGADRYNEQFF.

The chain combines TRBV2 with TRBJ1-2; no firm D call. The CDR3 spans 12 residues. The germline V gene encodes CDR1 SNHLY and CDR2 FYNNEI. V lost 4 bases and J 4 bases, leaving 7 bases between the germline ends. The CDR3 sequence: CASSVAAYGYTF. DNA for the CDR3: TGTGCCAGCAGTGTGGCTGCCTATGGCTACACCTTC.

The chain employs TRBV6-5 and TRBJ1-5; weak D call: TRBD1 (5 bases). The germline V and J ends were trimmed by 6 bases and 6 bases, with 9 bases remaining between them. The CDR3 sequence is 12 residues long. CDR1 and CDR2 (germline): MNHEY, SVGAGI. This CDR3 is CASSITGQPQHF. The DNA for the CDR3 is TGTGCCAGCAGCATAACAGGTCAGCCCCAGCATTTT.

V gene TRBV10-2 combines with J gene TRBJ2-7; 14 nucleotides line up with TRBD2. The V segment lost 8 bases and the J segment 3 bases; nucleotides outside the gene matches: 9. This CDR3 comprises 16 residues. Germline V gene lookup returns CDR1 WSHSY and CDR2 SAAADI. The CDR3 DNA is TGCGCCAGCGGACCACTCGGGACTAGCGGGAGCTACGAGCAGTACTTC. Its translation is CASGPLGTSGSYEQYF.

Here the CDR3 DNA reads TGTGCCAGCAGCGTAGAGCCGGGACAGGGTACTGAGCAGTTCTTC. This gives the protein CASSVEPGQGTEQFF. The V gene is TRBV9, the J gene TRBJ2-1, with TRBD1 matching over 9 bases. Germline V gives CDR1 SGDLS, CDR2 YYNGEE. This CDR3 has 15 residues. V trimming: 0 bases; J trimming: 9 bases; junction bases outside the gene matches: 7.

The chain uses TRBV11-2 and TRBJ2-7, with 12 bases fitting TRBD2. The V and J ends lost 3 bases and 4 bases, in that order; junction bases with no gene match: 7. CDR3 length: 16 amino acids. Germline-derived CDR1 and CDR2 are SGHAT and FQNNGV. CDR3 nucleotides: TGTGCCAGCAGCTTCGATCTAGCGGGAGGGGTTTACGAGCAGTACTTC. Residues: CASSFDLAGGVYEQYF.

The chain joins TRBV18 to TRBJ1-6, with 9 positions matching TRBD1. V gave up 3 bases and J gave up 7 bases; unmatched junction bases: 4. From germline, CDR1 is KGHSH and CDR2 LQKENI. The length of the CDR3 is 15 residues. The CDR3 DNA reads as TGTGCCAGCTCACCGAGGGGGACAGGGAATTCACCCCTCCACTTT. Translation: CASSPRGTGNSPLHF.